The present T cell receptor (beta chain) was sequenced within a study of human CD8 memory T cell subsets. Study-level findings and limits: Stem-like memory T cell repertoires barely overlapped those of precursor exhausted T cells.

RNA was obtained from duplicate vials of more than 130,000 sorted CD8+ T cells per subset. Making the TCR beta libraries relied on UMI-labeled 5' RACE. TCRdb re-called the 5' RACE reads and catalogs CDR3 proteins one per entry, DNA excluded. This table lists roughly 5,400 distinct CDR3 sequences. The germline gives CDR1 MNHNS, CDR2 SASEGT. The CDR3 consists of 13 residues. A word on this clonotype: What it binds is not known.

What was sequenced was CD8+ T cells from PBMCs. V and J are TRBV6-1 and TRBJ2-1; TCRdb's D call, TRBD2, is unchecked because there is no DNA. This sequence originates from a human donor in good health. The CDR3 loop is CASSDGTNNEQFF.